What follows describes a single TCR beta chain. The antigen remains unidentified. This entry belongs to a study of cytomegalovirus exposure and HLA in healthy donors. The study's findings and limits: The productive fraction for most TCR beta V segments was about 90% or about 30% in an earlier analysis.

A multiplex PCR was run with 60 Vbeta primers and 13 Jbeta primers. Assay used: immunoSEQ multiplex PCR; TCRdb lists only in-frame clones, some missing. The table has 90,000 or so clones, around four fifths seen once; the top ten hold under 2.5%. V gave up 7 bases and J gave up 7 bases; unmatched junction bases: 9. The germline gives CDR1 MDHEN, CDR2 SYDVKM. This CDR3 is 15 amino acids long. The clonotype comes from a boy younger than 18 in good health and CMV-seronegative. The sample consisted of PBMCs. The chain carries TRBV28 and TRBJ1-6, with 8 nucleotides matching TRBD1. CDR3 nucleotide sequence: TGTGCCAGCAACGAACCATCAGGGGGCAATTCACCCCTCCACTTT. Its translation: CASNEPSGGNSPLHF.